These T cell receptor beta chains were read from a single sample in a study of human T cells and chemical hapten exposure. TCRdb processed the RACE reads anew with MiXCR; each CDR3 protein has one entry. The data contain 350,000 to 400,000 distinct CDR3 sequences, around 5.5% of them singletons. The specimen comprised whole blood, sampled in connection with sensitization to the hapten diphenylcyclopropenone (DPC). These receptors were taken from a woman aged 50 to 60 with alopecia areata. Some clones in this sample may be carry-over from other donors' samples. Both conserved end residues are part of each CDR3. Each record gives: CDR3 length, V gene, J gene, CDR3 protein.

cdr3_length: 14; v_call: TRBV29-1; j_call: TRBJ1-2; cdr3_aa: CSVSTRDRQGGYTF
cdr3_length: 13; v_call: TRBV6-5; j_call: TRBJ1-1; cdr3_aa: CASSWGTGEVAFF
cdr3_length: 14; v_call: TRBV28; j_call: TRBJ2-2; cdr3_aa: CASTPGTNTGELFF
cdr3_length: 18; v_call: TRBV1; j_call: TRBJ1-6; cdr3_aa: CTSSPDIPRGAWNSPLHF
cdr3_length: 13; v_call: TRBV5-1; j_call: TRBJ2-1; cdr3_aa: CASRQLLYNEQFF
cdr3_length: 15; v_call: TRBV11-2; j_call: TRBJ1-6; cdr3_aa: CASSLVRQRNSPLHF
cdr3_length: 12; v_call: TRBV28; j_call: TRBJ2-1; cdr3_aa: CASSSRYNEQFF
cdr3_length: 17; v_call: TRBV7-8; j_call: TRBJ2-3; cdr3_aa: CASSATLGAGGPNTQYF
cdr3_length: 12; v_call: TRBV30; j_call: TRBJ2-5; cdr3_aa: CAWQSQGTRVYF
cdr3_length: 14; v_call: TRBV7-9; j_call: TRBJ2-7; cdr3_aa: CASSLLAASYEQYF
cdr3_length: 17; v_call: TRBV7-8; j_call: TRBJ2-6; cdr3_aa: CASSLAHGGRGANVLTF
cdr3_length: 14; v_call: TRBV3-1; j_call: TRBJ1-4; cdr3_aa: CASSQDQGWEKLFF
cdr3_length: 13; v_call: TRBV5-6; j_call: TRBJ1-3; cdr3_aa: CASSRGRGNTIYF
cdr3_length: 14; v_call: TRBV6-5; j_call: TRBJ1-1; cdr3_aa: CASSYRRGRAEAFF
cdr3_length: 15; v_call: TRBV15; j_call: TRBJ1-5; cdr3_aa: CATSRDRLVGQPQHF
cdr3_length: 15; v_call: TRBV7-3; j_call: TRBJ2-5; cdr3_aa: CASSAPLGPRETQYF
cdr3_length: 12; v_call: TRBV29-1; j_call: TRBJ2-7; cdr3_aa: CSALVDRGEQYF
cdr3_length: 18; v_call: TRBV20-1; j_call: TRBJ2-3; cdr3_aa: CSARGLTSLAGGADTQYF
cdr3_length: 14; v_call: TRBV2; j_call: TRBJ1-1; cdr3_aa: CASSGDGTDTEAFF
cdr3_length: 14; v_call: TRBV13; j_call: TRBJ2-7; cdr3_aa: CASSPGQGVFEQYF
cdr3_length: 13; v_call: TRBV10-3; j_call: TRBJ1-4; cdr3_aa: CAISETTEGKLFF
cdr3_length: 12; v_call: TRBV12-3/TRBV12-4; j_call: TRBJ1-1; cdr3_aa: CASRVDSPRAFF
cdr3_length: 15; v_call: TRBV30; j_call: TRBJ2-1; cdr3_aa: CAWSVVAGFYNEQFF
cdr3_length: 15; v_call: TRBV12-3/TRBV12-4; j_call: TRBJ1-5; cdr3_aa: CASKEQGLSNQPQHF
cdr3_length: 13; v_call: TRBV12-3/TRBV12-4; j_call: TRBJ1-2; cdr3_aa: CASSQGTDYGYTF
cdr3_length: 16; v_call: TRBV29-1; j_call: TRBJ2-1; cdr3_aa: CSVDTSGPYSYNEQFF
cdr3_length: 14; v_call: TRBV29-1; j_call: TRBJ1-1; cdr3_aa: CSTQEGNANTEAFF
cdr3_length: 13; v_call: TRBV27; j_call: TRBJ2-5; cdr3_aa: CASSPGYQETQYF
cdr3_length: 13; v_call: TRBV7-2; j_call: TRBJ1-1; cdr3_aa: CASSSQGSTEAFF
cdr3_length: 14; v_call: TRBV6-1; j_call: TRBJ2-7; cdr3_aa: CASSAGDRAYEQYF
cdr3_length: 13; v_call: TRBV20-1; j_call: TRBJ1-1; cdr3_aa: CSARGTENTEAFF